One and the same sample provided the 9 T cell receptor beta chains below, sequenced in a study of T-cell reconstitution after alpha-beta-depleted transplantation in children. The library targeted TCRbeta and was prepared with unique molecular identifiers. TCRdb ran MiXCR on the PCR reads and lists one entry per CDR3 protein. Seen here are around 450,000 distinct CDR3 sequences, approximately 10% observed once, and the top ten hold 2% to 2.5%. Specimen: PBMCs, collected before TCRalphabeta/CD19-depleted stem cell transplant. These receptors were taken from a child younger than 10 with inherited bone marrow failure, due to receive a stem cell transplant.

There are a few counts of this clonotype. This sequence joins TRBV20-1 and TRBJ2-1; 11 nucleotides match TRBD2. CDR3 size: 14 residues. Losses at the gene ends were 2 bases for V and 8 bases for J; bases not matched to a gene: 5. Germline V gene lookup returns CDR1 DFQATT and CDR2 SNEGSKA (reference sequence). The CDR3 nucleotides are TGCAGTGCTAGAACTAGCGGGAGTTTCGATGAGCAGTTCTTC. It translates to CSARTSGSFDEQFF.

This clonotype occurred a few times. The chain links TRBV5-1 to TRBJ2-5; weak D call: TRBD1 (6 bases). V lost 3 bases and J 7 bases, leaving 13 bases between the germline ends. The length of the CDR3 is 13 residues. Germline CDR1 reads SGHRS; CDR2 reads YFSETQ. The CDR3: CASSSGQEGTQYF. In nucleotides, the CDR3 is TGCGCCAGCAGCTCGGGACAAGAGGGGACCCAGTACTTC. Variable domain in full (rest from reference TRBV5-1 and TRBJ2-5): KAGVTQTPRYLIKTRGQQVTLSCSPISGHRSVSWYQQTPGQGLQFLFEYFSETQRNKGNFPGRFSGRQFSNSRSEMNVSTLELGDSALYLCASSSGQEGTQYFGPGTRLLVL.

This clonotype was seen many times. The J gene is TRBJ1-4, the V gene TRBV10-3, with 10 bases lining up with TRBD1. This CDR3 is built from 11 residues. Looked up from germline, CDR1 is ENHRY and CDR2 is SYGVKD. The V segment lost 4 bases and the J segment 14 bases; nucleotides outside the gene matches: 1. The CDR3 region has the DNA TGTGCCATCAGTGCGGGACAGGGGCTGTTTTTT. Translating it yields CAISAGQGLFF.

The chain is built from TRBV30 and TRBJ2-3; 7 nucleotides line up with TRBD1. CDR1 and CDR2 (germline): GTSNPN, SVGIG (reference sequence). V shed 1 base and J 3 bases; nucleotides not matched to a gene: 7. The CDR3 contains 15 residues. CDR3 DNA: TGTGCCTGGAGTGAAACAGGGGTTTTAACAGATACGCAGTATTTT. Amino acid sequence: CAWSETGVLTDTQYF.

This clonotype occurred many times. V usage is TRBV11-2 and J usage is TRBJ2-5; 9 nucleotides align to TRBD2. The trim removed 5 bases at V and 0 bases at J, leaving 22 bases unmatched. This CDR3 region has 21 residues. The germline gives CDR1 SGHAT, CDR2 FQNNGV. This CDR3 reads CASSPKTGFSGRPPYQETQYF. CDR3 bases: TGTGCCAGCAGCCCAAAGACCGGTTTTAGCGGGAGACCACCGTACCAAGAGACCCAGTACTTC.

This clonotype was seen a handful of times. This chain links TRBV7-2 with TRBJ2-5; maybe TRBD2 (5 bases). V was trimmed by 5 bases and J by 5 bases, leaving 15 bases between them. CDR3 length: 14 amino acids. Germline V gene sequence: CDR1 SGHTA, CDR2 FQGNSA. The CDR3 loop reads CASSARTESETQYF. CDR3 coding DNA: TGTGCCAGCAGCGCCCGGACTGAGTCGGAGACCCAGTACTTC.

This clonotype showed up just a few times. This chain joins TRBV30 and TRBJ2-7; 7 nucleotides agree with TRBD1. Unmatched junction bases numbered 12, after V lost 6 bases and J lost 7 bases. CDR3 length: 13 residues. In germline, CDR1 is GTSNPN, CDR2 SVGIG (reference sequence). CDR3 nucleotide sequence: TGTGCCTGCAGCGAACAGGGGCCGGGAGAGCAGTACTTC. Translated, it gives CACSEQGPGEQYF. The full variable domain, completed using reference TRBV30 and TRBJ2-7, is SQTIHQWPATLVQPVGSPLSLECTVEGTSNPNLYWYRQAAGRGLQLLFYSVGIGQISSEVPQNLSASRPQDRQFILSSKKLLLSDSGFYLCACSEQGPGEQYFGPGTRLTVT.

This clonotype was seen a handful of times. The chain combines TRBV7-9 with TRBJ2-1; tentatively, D is TRBD1 (6 bases). Trimming removed 5 bases at V and 9 bases at J, with 17 bases between. The CDR3 runs 14 residues. CDR1 is SEHNR and CDR2 is FQNEAQ in the germline V gene (reference sequence). The CDR3 DNA reads as TGTGCCAGCAGCCATTTCAAGGGGGTGGGTGAGCAGTTCTTC. It translates to CASSHFKGVGEQFF.

At least ten counts were recorded for this clonotype. The rearrangement uses TRBV5-1 and TRBJ1-2; a weak D match, TRBD1 (6 bases). The germline CDR1 and CDR2 sequences are SGHRS and YFSETQ. This CDR3 is 15 amino acids long. Trimming shortened V by 1 base and J by 1 base, and 11 bases separated the two germline ends. Written as DNA, the CDR3 is TGCGCCAGCAGCTTGCCGACAGGATTTAACTATGGCTACACCTTC. This encodes CASSLPTGFNYGYTF.